This T cell receptor beta chain was captured in a study of cytomegalovirus exposure and HLA in healthy donors. Findings and limits, study-wide: In an earlier analysis, most TCR beta V segments were productive about 90% or about 30% of the time. Association of a missense DCLRE1C variant with TCR beta V- and J-gene trimming was reported in a later analysis. Associated with HLA alleles at 0.05 false discovery rate in a later analysis were over 15,000 TCR beta sequences.

To note about this clone: Its specificity is unknown.

The CDR3 totals 12 residues. Germline-derived CDR1 and CDR2 are GTSNPN and SVGIG (reference sequence). Deletions cut 3 bases from V and 6 bases from J, with 8 bases between. Vbeta (60) and Jbeta (13) primers were used in the PCR. Original data processing: Approximately 12 million of tens of millions of unique TCR beta chains were shared, per a later count. Generated by immunoSEQ multiplex PCR, the TCRdb table keeps only in-frame clones and is missing some. That table is the source of V, J and clone size, and D and trimming were worked out from the DNA. The table records some 170,000 clones, roughly three quarters of them present only once.

The chain carries TRBV30 and TRBJ2-2, with D hard to call. The sequence was collected from a male donor in good health and CMV-seronegative. The sequencing sample was made of PBMCs. CDR3 in DNA: TGTGCCTGGAGAGAACTCCCCGGGGAGCTGTTTTTT. Translating it yields CAWRELPGELFF.